Here is one T cell receptor beta chain with its context. This record comes from a study of CD8 T cells in acute hepatitis C reinfection. Time point given: naive CD8 control sorted from an acute-time-point sample. Using immunoSEQ multiplex PCR, the repertoire was profiled, and TCRdb retains in-frame clones only, with some absent. The table shows some 38,000 clones, with around nine tenths occurring only once. Input material: naive CD8+ T cells from PBMCs. This sequence originates from a man aged 25-40 years with chronic hepatitis C.

The CDR3 loop is CASSRTRRGETQYF. The CDR3 DNA reads TGTGCCAGCAGTCGGACCCGCCGGGGGGAGACCCAGTACTTC. V is TRBV6-6 and J is TRBJ2-5; a weak D match, TRBD2 (6 bases). V was pared by 5 bases and J by 5 bases, with 15 bases between. The CDR3 is 14 amino acids. Germline V gene lookup returns CDR1 MNHNY and CDR2 SVGAGI (reference sequence).